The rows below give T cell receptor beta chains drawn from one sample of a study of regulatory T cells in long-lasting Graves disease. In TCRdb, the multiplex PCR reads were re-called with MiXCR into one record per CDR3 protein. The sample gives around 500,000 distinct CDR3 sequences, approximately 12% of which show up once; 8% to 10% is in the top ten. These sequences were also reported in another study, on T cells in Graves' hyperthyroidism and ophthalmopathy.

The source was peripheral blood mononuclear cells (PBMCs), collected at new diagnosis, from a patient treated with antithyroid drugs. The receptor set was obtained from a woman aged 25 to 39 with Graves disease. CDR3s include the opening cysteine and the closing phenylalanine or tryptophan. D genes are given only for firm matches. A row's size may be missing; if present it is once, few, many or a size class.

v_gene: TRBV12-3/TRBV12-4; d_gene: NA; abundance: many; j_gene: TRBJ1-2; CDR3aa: CASSLLPDNTIYGYTF; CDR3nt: TGTGCCAGCAGTTTGCTTCCTGACAATACAATCTATGGCTACACCTTC
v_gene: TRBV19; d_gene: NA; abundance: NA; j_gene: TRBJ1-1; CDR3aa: CASRNRWEGTEAFF; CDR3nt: TGTGCCAGTAGGAACCGCTGGGAGGGGACTGAAGCTTTCTTT
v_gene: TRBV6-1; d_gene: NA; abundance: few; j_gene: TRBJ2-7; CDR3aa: CASSDRGSASYEQYF; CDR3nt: TGTGCCAGCAGTGACAGGGGATCTGCCTCCTACGAGCAGTACTTC
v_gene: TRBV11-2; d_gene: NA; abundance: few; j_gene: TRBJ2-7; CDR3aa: CASSSMQRDASYEQYF; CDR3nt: TGTGCCAGCAGCTCCATGCAAAGGGACGCGTCATACGAGCAGTACTTC
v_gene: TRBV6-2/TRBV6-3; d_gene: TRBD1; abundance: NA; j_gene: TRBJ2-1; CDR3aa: CASQDRGYEQFF; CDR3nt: TGTGCCAGCCAAGACAGGGGCTATGAGCAGTTCTTC
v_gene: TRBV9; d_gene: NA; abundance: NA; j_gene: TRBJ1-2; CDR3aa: CASSASFGYTF; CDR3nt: TGTGCCAGCAGCGCCTCCTTCGGCTACACCTTC
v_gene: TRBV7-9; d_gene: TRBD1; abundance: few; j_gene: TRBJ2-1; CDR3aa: CASSAGTGSISYNEQFF; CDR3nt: TGTGCCAGCAGCGCCGGGACAGGGAGTATCTCCTACAATGAGCAGTTCTTC
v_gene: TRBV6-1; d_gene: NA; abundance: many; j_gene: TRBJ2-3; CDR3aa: CASSPIDKPTDTQYF; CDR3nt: TGTGCCAGCAGCCCCATCGATAAGCCCACAGATACGCAGTATTTT
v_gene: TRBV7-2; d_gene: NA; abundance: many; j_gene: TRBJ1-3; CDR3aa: CASSPRIGSASGNTIYF; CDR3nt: TGTGCCAGCAGCCCCAGGATCGGATCCGCTTCTGGAAACACCATATATTTT
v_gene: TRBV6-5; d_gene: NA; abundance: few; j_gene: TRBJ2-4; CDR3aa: CASSYSGSAAKNIQYF; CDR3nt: TGTGCCAGCAGTTACTCGGGGAGCGCAGCCAAAAACATTCAGTACTTC
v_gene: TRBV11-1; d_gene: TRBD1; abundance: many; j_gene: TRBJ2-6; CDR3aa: CASSLVGTVNSGANVLTF; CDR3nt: TGTGCCAGCAGCTTAGTTGGGACAGTCAACTCTGGGGCCAACGTCCTGACTTTC
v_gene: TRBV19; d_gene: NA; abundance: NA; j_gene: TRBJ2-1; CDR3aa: CASSLTTPYNEQFF; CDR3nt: TGTGCCAGTAGTCTGACGACCCCCTACAATGAGCAGTTCTTC
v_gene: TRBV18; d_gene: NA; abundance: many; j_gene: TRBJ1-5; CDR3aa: CASSPIEGGNQPQHF; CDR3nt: TGTGCCAGCTCACCAATCGAGGGGGGGAATCAGCCCCAGCATTTT
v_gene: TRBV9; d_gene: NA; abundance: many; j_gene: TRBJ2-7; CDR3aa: CASSVGSLAYEQYF; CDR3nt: TGTGCCAGCAGCGTCGGGTCCCTAGCCTACGAGCAGTACTTC
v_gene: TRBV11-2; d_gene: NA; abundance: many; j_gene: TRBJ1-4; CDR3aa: CASSLGRNEKLFF; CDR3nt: TGTGCCAGCAGCTTGGGGAGAAATGAAAAACTGTTTTTT
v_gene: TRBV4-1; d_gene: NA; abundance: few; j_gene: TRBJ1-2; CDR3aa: CASKAGRGNLNYGYTF; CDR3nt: TGCGCCAGCAAGGCGGGTCGGGGAAACCTTAACTATGGCTACACCTTC
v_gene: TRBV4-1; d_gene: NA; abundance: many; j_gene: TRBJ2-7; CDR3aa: CASSQDPGVLYEQYF; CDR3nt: TGCGCCAGCAGCCAAGATCCAGGAGTTTTGTACGAGCAGTACTTC
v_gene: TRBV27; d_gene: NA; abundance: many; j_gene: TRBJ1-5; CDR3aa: CASSLPQGNQPQHF; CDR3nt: TGTGCCAGCAGTTTACCACAGGGAAATCAGCCCCAGCATTTT
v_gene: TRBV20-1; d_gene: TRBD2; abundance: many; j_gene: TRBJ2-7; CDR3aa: CSAESSSGSSSYEQYF; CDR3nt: TGCAGTGCCGAATCTTCTAGCGGATCATCCTCCTACGAGCAGTACTTC
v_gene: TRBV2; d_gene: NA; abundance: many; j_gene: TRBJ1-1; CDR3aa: CASLSSPWTGTEAFF; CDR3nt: TGTGCCAGCTTATCTTCCCCATGGACGGGCACTGAAGCTTTCTTT
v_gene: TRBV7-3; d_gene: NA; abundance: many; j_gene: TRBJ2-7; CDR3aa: CASSPSGNRANEQYF; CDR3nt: TGTGCCAGCAGCCCCTCAGGGAACAGAGCGAACGAGCAGTACTTC
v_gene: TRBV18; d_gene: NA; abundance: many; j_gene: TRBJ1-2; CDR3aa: CASSPGDWAVGYTF; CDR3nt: TGTGCCAGCTCACCGGGGGACTGGGCGGTTGGCTACACCTTC
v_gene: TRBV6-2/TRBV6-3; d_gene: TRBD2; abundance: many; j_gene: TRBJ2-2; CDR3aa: CASSYPTSGSPPGELFF; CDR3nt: TGTGCCAGCAGTTACCCTACTAGCGGGAGTCCCCCGGGGGAGCTGTTTTTT
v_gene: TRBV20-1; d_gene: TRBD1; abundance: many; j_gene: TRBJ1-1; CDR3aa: CSARRTGGNTEAFF; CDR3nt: TGCAGTGCTAGGAGGACAGGGGGCAACACTGAAGCTTTCTTT
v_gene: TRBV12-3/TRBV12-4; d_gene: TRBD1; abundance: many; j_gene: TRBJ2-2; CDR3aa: CASSLGDRGAGELFF; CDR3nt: TGTGCCAGCAGTTTAGGGGACAGGGGTGCCGGGGAGCTGTTTTTT
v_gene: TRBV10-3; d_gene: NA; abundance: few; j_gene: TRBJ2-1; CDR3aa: CAISEGASATYNEQFF; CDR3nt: TGTGCCATCAGTGAAGGGGCGAGCGCAACCTACAATGAGCAGTTCTTC
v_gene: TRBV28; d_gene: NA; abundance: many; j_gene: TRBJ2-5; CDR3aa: CASSWGSFTNQETQYF; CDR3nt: TGTGCCAGCAGTTGGGGCAGTTTTACGAACCAAGAGACCCAGTACTTC
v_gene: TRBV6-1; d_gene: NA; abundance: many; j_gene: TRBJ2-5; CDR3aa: CASSEAPVKEETQYF; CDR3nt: TGTGCCAGCAGTGAAGCGCCGGTCAAAGAAGAGACCCAGTACTTC
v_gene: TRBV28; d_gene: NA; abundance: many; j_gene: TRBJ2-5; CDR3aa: CASGVGPGTQYF; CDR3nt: TGTGCCAGCGGTGTAGGGCCCGGGACCCAGTACTTC
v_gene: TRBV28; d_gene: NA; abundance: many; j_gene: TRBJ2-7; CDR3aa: CASSRQARILYEQYF; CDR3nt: TGTGCCAGCAGTCGACAGGCCAGGATACTCTACGAGCAGTACTTC
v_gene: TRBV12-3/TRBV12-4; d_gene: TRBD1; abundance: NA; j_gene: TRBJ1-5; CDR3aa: CASSPLTTGRDSNQPQHF; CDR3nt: TGTGCCAGCAGCCCCCTCACGACAGGGAGGGATAGCAATCAGCCCCAGCATTTT
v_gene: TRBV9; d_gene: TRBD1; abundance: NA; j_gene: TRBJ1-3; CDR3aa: CASSVDDRAAHTIYF; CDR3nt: TGTGCCAGCAGCGTAGACGACAGGGCGGCGCACACCATATATTTT
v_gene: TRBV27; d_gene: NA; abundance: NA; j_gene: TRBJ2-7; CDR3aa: CASSFTPNSYEQYF; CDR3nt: TGTGCCAGCAGTTTTACACCGAACTCCTACGAGCAGTACTTC
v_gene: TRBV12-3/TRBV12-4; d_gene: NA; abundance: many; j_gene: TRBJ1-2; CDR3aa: CASSLDIDYGYTF; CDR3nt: TGTGCCAGCAGTCTGGACATAGACTATGGCTACACCTTC
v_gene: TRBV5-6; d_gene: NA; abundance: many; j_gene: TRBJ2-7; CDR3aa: CASSLASSWGEQYF; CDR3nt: TGTGCCAGCAGCTTGGCTAGCTCCTGGGGCGAGCAGTACTTC
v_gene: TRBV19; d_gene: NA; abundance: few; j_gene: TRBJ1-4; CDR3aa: CASSIFGETNEKLFF; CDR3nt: TGTGCCAGTAGTATCTTCGGGGAGACTAATGAAAAACTGTTTTTT
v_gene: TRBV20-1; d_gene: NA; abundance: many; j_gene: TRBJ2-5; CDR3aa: CSASWVQQETQYF; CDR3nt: TGCAGTGCCAGCTGGGTCCAACAAGAGACCCAGTACTTC
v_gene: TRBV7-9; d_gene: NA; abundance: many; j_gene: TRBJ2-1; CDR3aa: CASSSTFRSGTLPNNEQFF; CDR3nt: TGTGCCAGCAGCTCCACCTTTCGCTCAGGGACCTTACCCAACAATGAGCAGTTCTTC
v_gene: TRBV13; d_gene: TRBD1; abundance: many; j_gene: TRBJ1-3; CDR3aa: CASSKYNRGTGNTIYF; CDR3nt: TGTGCCAGCAGCAAATACAACAGGGGGACTGGAAACACCATATATTTT
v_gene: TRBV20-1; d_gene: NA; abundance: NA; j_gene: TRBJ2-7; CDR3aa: CSADQRTSYEQYF; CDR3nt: TGCAGTGCTGACCAAAGGACGTCTTACGAGCAGTACTTC
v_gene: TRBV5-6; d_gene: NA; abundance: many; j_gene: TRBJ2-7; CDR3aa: CASSLSPASSYEQYF; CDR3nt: TGTGCCAGCAGCTTGTCCCCGGCTAGCTCCTACGAGCAGTACTTC
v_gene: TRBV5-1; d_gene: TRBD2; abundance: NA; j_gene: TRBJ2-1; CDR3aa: CLSSLTSGSSYNEQFF; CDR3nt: TGCCTCAGCAGCCTGACTAGCGGGAGCTCCTACAATGAGCAGTTCTTC
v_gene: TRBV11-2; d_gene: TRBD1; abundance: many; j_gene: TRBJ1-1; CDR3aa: CASSQRQGENTEAFF; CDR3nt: TGTGCCAGCAGCCAACGACAGGGGGAGAACACTGAAGCTTTCTTT
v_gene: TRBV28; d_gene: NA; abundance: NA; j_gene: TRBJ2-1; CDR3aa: CASGLVEQFF; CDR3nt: TGTGCCAGCGGTCTTGTTGAGCAGTTCTTC
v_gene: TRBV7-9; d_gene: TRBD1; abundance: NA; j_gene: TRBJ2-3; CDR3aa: CATNRGQGTDTQYF; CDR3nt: TGTGCCACCAACAGGGGGCAGGGGACAGATACGCAGTATTTT
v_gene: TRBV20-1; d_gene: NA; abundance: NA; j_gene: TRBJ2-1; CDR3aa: CSARDLRQTEWEQFF; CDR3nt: TGCAGTGCTAGAGATCTTCGGCAGACTGAATGGGAGCAGTTCTTC
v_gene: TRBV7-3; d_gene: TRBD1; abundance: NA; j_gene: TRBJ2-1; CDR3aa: CASSYEDRANEQFF; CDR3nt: TGTGCCAGCAGCTACGAGGACAGGGCCAATGAGCAGTTCTTC
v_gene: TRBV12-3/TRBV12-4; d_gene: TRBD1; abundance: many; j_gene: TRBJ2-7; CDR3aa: CASSLKTGSVGDEQYF; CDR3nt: TGTGCCAGCAGTTTAAAGACAGGGTCTGTCGGGGACGAGCAGTACTTC
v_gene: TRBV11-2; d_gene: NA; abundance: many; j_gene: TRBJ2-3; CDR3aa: CASSLDIADTQYF; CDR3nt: TGTGCCAGCAGCTTGGATATCGCAGATACGCAGTATTTT
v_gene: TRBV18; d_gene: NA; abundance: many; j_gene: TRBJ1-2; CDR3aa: CASSPRNYGYTF; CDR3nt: TGTGCCAGCTCACCCCGGAACTATGGCTACACCTTC
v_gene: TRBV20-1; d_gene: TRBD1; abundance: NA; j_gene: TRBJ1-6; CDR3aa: CSASTGGGFSPLHF; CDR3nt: TGCAGTGCTAGCACAGGGGGTGGTTTTTCACCCCTCCACTTT
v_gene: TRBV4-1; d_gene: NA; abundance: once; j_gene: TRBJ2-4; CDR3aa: CASSPIAVGRWNIQYF; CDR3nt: TGCGCCAGCAGCCCTATAGCGGTGGGGCGCTGGAACATTCAGTACTTC
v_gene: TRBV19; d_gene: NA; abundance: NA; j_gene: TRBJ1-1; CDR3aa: CASSSGSRTEAFF; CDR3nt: TGTGCCAGTAGCAGTGGCAGTCGCACTGAAGCTTTCTTT
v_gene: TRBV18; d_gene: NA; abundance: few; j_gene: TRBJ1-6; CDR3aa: CASSPGAGSYNSPLHF; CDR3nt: TGTGCCAGCTCACCGGGAGCGGGTTCTTATAATTCACCCCTCCACTTT
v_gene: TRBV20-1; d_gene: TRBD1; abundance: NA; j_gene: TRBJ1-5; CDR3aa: CSARVDRDLSDSNQPQHF; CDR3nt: TGCAGTGCTAGAGTTGACAGGGACTTATCCGATAGCAATCAGCCCCAGCATTTT
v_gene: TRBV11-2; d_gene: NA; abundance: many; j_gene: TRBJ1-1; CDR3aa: CASSLVGPRGGMNTEAFF; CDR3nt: TGTGCCAGCAGCTTAGTGGGGCCGAGGGGTGGAATGAACACTGAAGCTTTCTTT
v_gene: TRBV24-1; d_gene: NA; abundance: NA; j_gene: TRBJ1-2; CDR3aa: CATSDGANYGYTF; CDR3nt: TGTGCCACCAGTGACGGCGCGAACTATGGCTACACCTTC
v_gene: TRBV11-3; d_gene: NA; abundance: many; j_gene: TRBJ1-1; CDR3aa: CASSLFGNTEAFF; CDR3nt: TGTGCCAGCAGTTTGTTCGGAAACACTGAAGCTTTCTTT
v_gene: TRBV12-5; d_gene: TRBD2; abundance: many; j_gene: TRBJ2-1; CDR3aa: CASGLAGPLYNEQFF; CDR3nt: TGTGCTAGTGGTCTAGCGGGGCCCCTATACAATGAGCAGTTCTTC
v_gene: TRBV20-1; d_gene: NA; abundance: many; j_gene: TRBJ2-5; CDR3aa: CSARRLGGQETQYF; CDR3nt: TGCAGTGCTAGACGACTGGGCGGCCAAGAGACCCAGTACTTC